Below, 12 T cell receptor beta chains from the same sample are listed, as sequenced in a study of Tregs in tolerant kidney transplant recipients (dated by TCRdb to between 2018 and 2021). The time point tag for this specimen amounts to: 6 months after combined kidney and bone marrow transplant. Related donors were used in the transplants with nonmyeloablative bone marrow transplantation, and mixed chimerism was transient in the human trials. Library preparation used the immunoSEQ multiplex PCR assay. TCRdb took over this immuneACCESS table, retaining in-frame rearrangements with V and J assigned. Such tables are incomplete; in checked studies, under half of the missing clones stem from an unresolved V gene, and the remainder is unexplained. Present in this sample are 20,000 to 25,000 clones, 81% of which were seen just once. The ten largest make up roughly 25% of the sample. The sample consisted of CD8+ T cells from blood (PBMCs), taken 6 months after the transplant. The receptors derive from a human patient who received a combined kidney and bone marrow transplant. Following a transplant, some T cells may be graft donor cells, not patient cells.

In its sample, this clone was seen a few times. This rearrangement joins TRBV11-3 to TRBJ2-3, with D perhaps TRBD1 (6 bases). This CDR3 spans 13 amino acids. V was pared by 2 bases and J by 5 bases, with 8 bases between. Germline loops: CDR1 SGHNT, CDR2 YENEEA. The CDR3 reads CASSLLGGDTQYF. CDR3 DNA sequence: TGTGCCAGCAGCTTACTAGGGGGAGATACGCAGTATTTT.

The chain couples TRBV13 to TRBJ2-3, with D unclear. CDR3 length: 13 amino acids. The V end lost 0 bases, the J end lost 2 bases, and 3 bases lay between the germline ends. Per the germline V gene, CDR1 is PRHDT and CDR2 is FYEKMQ (reference sequence). The CDR3 nucleotides read TGTGCCAGCAGCTTAGGCAACACAGATACGCAGTATTTT. Its translation is CASSLGNTDTQYF.

The chain uses TRBV15 and TRBJ1-5; no clear D. Between the trimmed V and J ends, which lost 3 bases and 0 bases, there was a span of 9 bases. The germline CDR1 and CDR2 sequences are LNHNV and YYDKDF (reference sequence). This CDR3 region has 15 residues. Here the CDR3 reads CATSSRGYSNQPQHF. The CDR3 DNA is TGTGCCACCAGCAGCCGGGGTTATAGCAATCAGCCCCAGCATTTT.

Details on this clone: Germline and junction disagree at one end, which may indicate a read error. Additional DNA sequences in this sample encode the identical CDR3. The chain is built from TRBV7-9 and TRBJ2-7; D is perhaps TRBD1 (6 bases). This CDR3 has 16 residues. Germline CDR1 reads SEHNR; CDR2 reads FQNEAQ (reference sequence). DNA for the CDR3: TGTGCCAGCAGCTTTAATCCGAGGGGGTCGTCCTACGAACAGTACTTC. Translated: CASSFNPRGSSYEQYF.

This rearrangement joins TRBV2 to TRBJ2-5, with 8 nucleotides matching TRBD2. This CDR3 has 13 amino acids. Germline V gene data show CDR1 as SNHLY and CDR2 as FYNNEI. Trimming took 5 bases from V and 5 from J; bases not matched to a gene: 4. CDR3 bases: TGTGCCAGCAGTTCGGGGGGGACGGAGACCCAGTACTTC. Protein: CASSSGGTETQYF.

The chain uses TRBV11-2 and TRBJ2-5; 7 bases fit TRBD2. This CDR3 comprises 12 residues. V shed 4 bases and J 13 bases; nucleotides not matched to a gene: 9. CDR1 SGHAT and CDR2 FQNNGV come from the germline V gene. The CDR3 here is CASSSGLPDRYF. DNA for the CDR3: TGTGCCAGCAGCTCGGGACTACCGGATCGGTACTTC. The full variable domain, its missing parts supplied by reference TRBV11-2 and TRBJ2-5, is EAGVAQSPRYKIIEKRQSVAFWCNPISGHATLYWYQQILGQGPKLLIQFQNNGVVDDSQLPKDRFSAERLKGVDSTLKIQPAKLEDSAVYLCASSSGLPDRYFGPGTRLLVL.

As to this clone: This CDR3 is also generated by other DNA sequences in the sample. The chain is built from TRBV27 and TRBJ1-1; TRBD1 agrees at 7 bases. V gave up 6 bases and J gave up 3 bases; unmatched junction bases: 13. The CDR3 runs 16 residues. Germline CDR1 MNHEY, CDR2 SMNVEV (reference sequence). CDR3 in DNA: TGTGCCAGCAGCCCTACACCCGCAGGGGGACACACTGAAGCTTTCTTT. Translating gives CASSPTPAGGHTEAFF.

The gene calls are TRBV19 and TRBJ1-5, with D perhaps matching TRBD1 (5 bases). From germline, CDR1 is LNHDA and CDR2 SQIVND (reference sequence). V gave up 2 bases and J gave up 0 bases, with 8 bases separating them. This CDR3 comprises 15 residues. CDR3 protein: CASSITGYSNQPQHF. Written as DNA, the CDR3 is TGTGCCAGTAGTATAACAGGTTATAGCAATCAGCCCCAGCATTTT.

The J gene is TRBJ2-5, the V gene TRBV21-1; the table's D call, TRBD1, has no DNA check behind it. TRBV21-1 is a listed pseudogene. The CDR3 runs to 14 residues. Here the CDR3 DNA reads TGTGCCAGCAGCTCCCCCGGGACAGACGGGACCCAGTACTTC. It is translated as CASSSPGTDGTQYF.

This chain uses TRBV27 with TRBJ1-1, with D possibly matching TRBD1 (5 bases). The CDR3 length is 13 residues. CDR1 and CDR2 (germline): MNHEY, SMNVEV (reference sequence). Trimming took 6 bases from V and 1 from J, leaving 9 bases between them. Here the CDR3 reads CASSVGRNTEAFF. Here the CDR3 DNA reads TGTGCCAGCAGCGTGGGGCGGAACACTGAAGCTTTCTTT.

The chain recombines TRBV4-1 with TRBJ2-7, with D possibly TRBD2 on 6 matching bases. V dropped 3 bases and J dropped 0 bases, with 12 bases sitting between them. CDR3 size: 15 residues. Germline CDR1 and CDR2: MGHRA and YSYEKL. The CDR3 loop reads CASSQGLAVSYEQYF. The CDR3 DNA reads as TGCGCCAGCAGCCAGGGACTCGCGGTCTCCTACGAGCAGTACTTC.

J is TRBJ1-1 and V is TRBV4-1, with 7 bases matching TRBD1. The V segment lost 7 bases and the J segment 5 bases; nucleotides outside the gene matches: 7. This CDR3 is built from 13 residues. CDR1 MGHRA and CDR2 YSYEKL come from the germline V gene. The CDR3 DNA follows: TGCGCCAGCACCGACAGGGTTGGGACTGAAGCTTTCTTT. It specifies CASTDRVGTEAFF.